This passage covers 12 T cell receptor beta chains from one sample sequenced in a study of blood T cell repertoires in COVID-19. This table comes from immunoSEQ multiplex PCR, and its TCRdb copy is limited to in-frame clones, with some not included. This sample has around 290,000 clones, with approximately 91% found just once. The sequenced sample consisted of PBMCs or T cells enriched from blood (not recorded which). These TCRs come from a woman under 40 who had recovered from COVID-19.

The J gene is TRBJ2-1, the V gene TRBV27, with TRBD1 identical over 11 bases. The V gene end was trimmed by 6 bases and the J gene end by 8 bases; junction bases not matched to a gene: 6. Germline V CDR1 and CDR2: MNHEY, SMNVEV (reference sequence). The CDR3 is 14 residues long. The CDR3 bases are TGTGCCAGCAGAGGACAGGGGGCTGTGGATGAGCAGTTCTTC. It is translated as CASRGQGAVDEQFF.

This clone occurred many times. V and J are TRBV12-3 or TRBV12-4 and TRBJ1-1; D unclear. This CDR3 is built from 12 residues. The V end lost 2 bases, the J end lost 6 bases, and 7 bases lay between the germline ends. CDR3 sequence (DNA): TGTGCCAGCAGTTTATTTTTAGCTGAAGCTTTCTTT. Translating it yields CASSLFLAEAFF.

This chain links TRBV7-2 with TRBJ2-5; 10 bases fit TRBD2. J lost 5 bases, V lost 8 bases, and 11 bases had no gene match. The CDR3 runs 15 residues. CDR1 is SGHTA, CDR2 FQGNSA, per germline. The CDR3 DNA sequence: TGTGCCAGCGAAAGAGCGGGAGGGGAGGAGGAGACCCAGTACTTC. Translation gives CASERAGGEEETQYF.

The chain couples TRBV7-9 to TRBJ2-3; 9 nucleotides match TRBD1. Trimming at V came to 3 bases and at J to 6 bases, leaving 10 bases not matched to a gene. This CDR3 has 16 residues. The germline CDR1 and CDR2 sequences are SEHNR and FQNEAQ (reference sequence). The CDR3 loop is CASSFSPGQGVDTQYF. CDR3 sequence (DNA): TGTGCCAGCAGCTTTAGTCCGGGACAGGGTGTGGATACGCAGTATTTT.

This rearrangement joins TRBV11-3 to TRBJ2-3, with 11 bases lining up with TRBD2. There are 16 residues in the CDR3. Losses at the gene ends were 5 bases for V and 2 bases for J; bases not matched to a gene: 6. Germline assignment: CDR1 SGHNT and CDR2 YENEEA. The CDR3, as DNA: TGTGCCAGCAGCCCCGGGACTAGCGGAAACACAGATACGCAGTATTTT. Its translation: CASSPGTSGNTDTQYF.

The chain has TRBV12-5 and TRBJ1-2; D is unclear. With 6 bases removed from V and 8 bases from J, the gap between germline ends came to 13 bases. Germline V gives CDR1 LGHNT, CDR2 FRNRAP. This CDR3 has 12 residues. The DNA of the CDR3 is TGTGCTAGTGGATTTGATCTGGAGGGCTACACCTTC. Translating it yields CASGFDLEGYTF.

The chain links TRBV19 to TRBJ1-3; 9 bases map to TRBD1. Germline loops: CDR1 LNHDA, CDR2 SQIVND (reference sequence). The J segment lost 7 bases and the V segment lost 8 bases, leaving 18 bases of the junction unmatched. There are 17 residues in the CDR3. The CDR3 protein is CASSTRDRARQWNTIYF. The DNA for the CDR3 is TGTGCCAGTTCAACCCGGGACAGGGCCCGACAATGGAACACCATATATTTT.

This clone was counted a single time. V usage is TRBV28 and J usage is TRBJ1-2, with D possibly matching TRBD1 (6 bases). The CDR3 runs to 12 residues. The ends were cut back, 7 bases at V and 6 bases at J, with 12 bases in the middle. Germline V gene lookup returns CDR1 MDHEN and CDR2 SYDVKM. CDR3 residues: CASTTAGDGYTF. Here the CDR3 DNA reads TGTGCCAGCACCACGGCAGGGGATGGCTACACCTTC.

The rearrangement joins TRBV9 to TRBJ1-2; no reliable D call. V was trimmed by 3 bases and J by 3 bases, leaving 18 bases between them. Germline CDR1 and CDR2: SGDLS and YYNGEE. This CDR3 is 16 amino acids long. The CDR3 reads CASSEYERARDYGYTF. DNA for the CDR3: TGTGCCAGCAGCGAATATGAGAGGGCGAGGGACTATGGCTACACCTTC.

V usage is TRBV6-5 and J usage is TRBJ1-2; 9 nucleotides line up with TRBD1. Trimming at V came to 7 bases and at J to 3 bases, leaving 9 bases not matched to a gene. The germline V gene encodes CDR1 MNHEY and CDR2 SVGAGI. This CDR3 region has 15 residues. CDR3: CASTDRGGEDYGYTF. The CDR3 DNA sequence: TGTGCCAGCACGGACAGGGGCGGAGAGGACTATGGCTACACCTTC.

CDR3 sequence reads: CASSMEKQGALYQPQHF. The DNA for the CDR3 is TGTGCCAGTAGTATGGAGAAGCAGGGGGCGCTTTATCAGCCCCAGCATTTT. V usage is TRBV19 and J usage is TRBJ1-5, with 8 nucleotides matching TRBD1. Trimming took 3 bases from V and 5 from J; bases not matched to a gene: 12. The CDR3 is made up of 17 amino acids. Germline CDR1 LNHDA, CDR2 SQIVND (reference sequence).

The chain carries TRBV9 and TRBJ1-4; the match to TRBD1 covers 7 bases. J lost 4 bases, V lost 3 bases, and 6 bases had no gene match. The CDR3 consists of 15 residues. Germline loops: CDR1 SGDLS, CDR2 YYNGEE. The DNA for the CDR3 is TGTGCCAGCAGCGCCACAGGGGATGGTAATGAAAAACTGTTTTTT. Its translation is CASSATGDGNEKLFF.